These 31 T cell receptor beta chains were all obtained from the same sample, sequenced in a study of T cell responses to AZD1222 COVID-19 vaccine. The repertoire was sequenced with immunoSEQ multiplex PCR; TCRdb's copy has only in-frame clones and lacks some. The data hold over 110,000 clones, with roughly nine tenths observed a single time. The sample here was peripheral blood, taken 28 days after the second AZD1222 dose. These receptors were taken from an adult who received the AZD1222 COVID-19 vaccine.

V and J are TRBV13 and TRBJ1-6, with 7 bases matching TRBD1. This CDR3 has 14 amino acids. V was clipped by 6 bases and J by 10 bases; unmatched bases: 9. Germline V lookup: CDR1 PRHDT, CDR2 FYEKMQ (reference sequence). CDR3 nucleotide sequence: TGTGCCAGCAGAGAATTTGCAGGGGGGTCACCCCTCCACTTT. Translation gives CASREFAGGSPLHF.

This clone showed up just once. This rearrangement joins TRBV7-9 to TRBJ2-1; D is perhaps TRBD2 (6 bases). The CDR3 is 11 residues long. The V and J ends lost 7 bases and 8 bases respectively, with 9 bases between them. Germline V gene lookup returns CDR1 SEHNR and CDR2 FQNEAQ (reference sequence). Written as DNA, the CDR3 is TGTGCCAGCACCACGGGGGATGAGCAGTTCTTC. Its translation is CASTTGDEQFF.

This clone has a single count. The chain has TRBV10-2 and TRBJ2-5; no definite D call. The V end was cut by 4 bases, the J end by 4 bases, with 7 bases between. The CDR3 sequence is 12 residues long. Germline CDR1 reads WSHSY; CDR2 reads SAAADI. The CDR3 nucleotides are TGCGCCAGCAGTGTGGTTTTAGAGACCCAGTACTTC. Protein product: CASSVVLETQYF.

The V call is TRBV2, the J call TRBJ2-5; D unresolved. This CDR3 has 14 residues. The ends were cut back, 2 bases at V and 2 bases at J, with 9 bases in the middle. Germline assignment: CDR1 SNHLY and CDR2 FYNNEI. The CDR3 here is CASSESLTQETQYF. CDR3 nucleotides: TGTGCCAGCAGTGAATCTCTAACACAAGAGACCCAGTACTTC.

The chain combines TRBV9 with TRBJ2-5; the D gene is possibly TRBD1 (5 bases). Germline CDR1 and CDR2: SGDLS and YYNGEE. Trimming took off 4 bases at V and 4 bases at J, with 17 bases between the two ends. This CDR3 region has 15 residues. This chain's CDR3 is CASSLGAGYSETQYF. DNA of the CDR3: TGTGCCAGCAGCCTAGGGGCAGGGTACTCAGAGACCCAGTACTTC.

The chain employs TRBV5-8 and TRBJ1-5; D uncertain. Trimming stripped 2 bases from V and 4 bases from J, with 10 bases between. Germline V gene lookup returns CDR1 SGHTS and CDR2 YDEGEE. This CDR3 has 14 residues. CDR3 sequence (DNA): TGTGCCAGCAGCTTCCTGCACAGTAATCAGCCCCAGCATTTT. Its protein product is CASSFLHSNQPQHF.

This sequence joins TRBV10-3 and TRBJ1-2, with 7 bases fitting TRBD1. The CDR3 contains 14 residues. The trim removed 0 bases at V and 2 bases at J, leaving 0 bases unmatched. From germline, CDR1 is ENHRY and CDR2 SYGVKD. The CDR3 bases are TGTGCCATCAGTGAGTCGGGACAGAACTATGGCTACACCTTC. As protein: CAISESGQNYGYTF.

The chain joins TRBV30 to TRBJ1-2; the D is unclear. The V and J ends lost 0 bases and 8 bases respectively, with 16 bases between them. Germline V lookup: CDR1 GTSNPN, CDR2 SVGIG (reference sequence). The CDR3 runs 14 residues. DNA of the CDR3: TGTGCCTGGAGTGTTCACGAGGGTTCCCAGGGCTACACCTTC. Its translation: CAWSVHEGSQGYTF.

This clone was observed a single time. The CDR3 protein is CASRGLADEQFF. CDR3 nucleotides: TGTGCCAGCCGGGGCCTAGCCGATGAGCAGTTCTTC. The chain combines TRBV7-6 with TRBJ2-1; possibly TRBD1 or TRBD2 for D (5 bases each). Germline V lookup: CDR1 SGHVS, CDR2 FNYEAQ. There are 12 residues in the CDR3. The V end was cut by 8 bases, the J end by 8 bases, with 13 bases between.

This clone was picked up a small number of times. The CDR3 DNA reads as TGTGCCGGAAGGGACAACATGAACACTGAAGCTTTCTTT. Its protein is CAGRDNMNTEAFF. V and J are TRBV2 and TRBJ1-1, with D possibly matching TRBD1 (6 bases). CDR3 length: 13 amino acids. V gave up 11 bases and J gave up 0 bases, with 13 bases separating them. Germline V gene sequence: CDR1 SNHLY, CDR2 FYNNEI.

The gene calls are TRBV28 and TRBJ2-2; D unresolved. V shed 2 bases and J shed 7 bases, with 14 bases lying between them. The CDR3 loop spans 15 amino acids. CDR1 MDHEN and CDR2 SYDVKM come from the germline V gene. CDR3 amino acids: CASSLEPSRGGELFF. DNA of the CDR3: TGTGCCAGCAGTTTAGAGCCTTCCCGTGGCGGGGAGCTGTTTTTT.

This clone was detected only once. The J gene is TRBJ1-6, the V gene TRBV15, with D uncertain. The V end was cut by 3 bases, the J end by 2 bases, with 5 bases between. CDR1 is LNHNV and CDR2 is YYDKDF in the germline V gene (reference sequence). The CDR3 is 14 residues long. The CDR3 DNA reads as TGTGCCACCAGCAGGGGAACCTATAATTCACCCCTCCACTTT. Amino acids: CATSRGTYNSPLHF.

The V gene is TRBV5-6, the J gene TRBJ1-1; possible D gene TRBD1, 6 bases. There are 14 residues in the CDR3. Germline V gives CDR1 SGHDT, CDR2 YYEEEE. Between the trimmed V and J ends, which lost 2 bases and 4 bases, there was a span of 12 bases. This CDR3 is CASSFGGLVTEAFF. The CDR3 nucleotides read TGTGCCAGCAGCTTTGGGGGGCTGGTCACTGAAGCTTTCTTT. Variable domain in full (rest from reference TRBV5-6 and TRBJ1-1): DAGVTQSPTHLIKTRGQQVTLRCSPKSGHDTVSWYQQALGQGPQFIFQYYEEEERQRGNFPDRFSGHQFPNYSSELNVNALLLGDSALYLCASSFGGLVTEAFFGQGTRLTVV.

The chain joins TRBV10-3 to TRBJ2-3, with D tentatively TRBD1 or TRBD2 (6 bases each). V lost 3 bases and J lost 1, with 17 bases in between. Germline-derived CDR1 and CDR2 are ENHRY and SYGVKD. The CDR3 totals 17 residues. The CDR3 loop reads CAISDNKGGIGTDTQYF. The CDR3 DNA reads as TGTGCCATCAGTGATAATAAGGGGGGAATTGGCACAGATACGCAGTATTTT.

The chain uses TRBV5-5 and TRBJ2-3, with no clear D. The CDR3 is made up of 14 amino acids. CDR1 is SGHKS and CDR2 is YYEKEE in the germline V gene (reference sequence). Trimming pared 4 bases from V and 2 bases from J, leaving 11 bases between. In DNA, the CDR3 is TGTGCCAGCAGCCGTGTGGGATCCACAGATACGCAGTATTTT. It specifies CASSRVGSTDTQYF.

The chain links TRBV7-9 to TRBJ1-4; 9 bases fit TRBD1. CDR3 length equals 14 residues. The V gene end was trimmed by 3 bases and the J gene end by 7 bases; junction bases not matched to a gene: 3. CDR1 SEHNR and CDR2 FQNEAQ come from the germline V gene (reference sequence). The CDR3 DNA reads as TGTGCCAGCAGCTTCTCGGGACAGGGTGAAAAACTGTTTTTT. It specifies CASSFSGQGEKLFF.

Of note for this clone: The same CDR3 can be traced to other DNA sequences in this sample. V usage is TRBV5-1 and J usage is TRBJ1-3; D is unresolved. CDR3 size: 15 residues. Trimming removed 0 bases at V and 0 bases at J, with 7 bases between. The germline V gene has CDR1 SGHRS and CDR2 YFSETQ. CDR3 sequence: CASSLDGSSGNTIYF. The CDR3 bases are TGCGCCAGCAGCTTGGACGGGAGCTCTGGAAACACCATATATTTT.

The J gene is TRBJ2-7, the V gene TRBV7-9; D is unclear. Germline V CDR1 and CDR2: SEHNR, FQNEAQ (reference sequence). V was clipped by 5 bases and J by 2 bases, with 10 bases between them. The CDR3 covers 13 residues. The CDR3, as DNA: TGTGCCAGCAGCCCAGAGACCCCCTACGAGCAGTACTTC. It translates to CASSPETPYEQYF. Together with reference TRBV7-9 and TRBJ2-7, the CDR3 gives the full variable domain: DTGVSQNPRHKITKRGQNVTFRCDPISEHNRLYWYRQTLGQGPEFLTYFQNEAQLEKSRLLSDRFSAERPKGSFSTLEIQRTEQGDSAMYLCASSPETPYEQYFGPGTRLTVT.

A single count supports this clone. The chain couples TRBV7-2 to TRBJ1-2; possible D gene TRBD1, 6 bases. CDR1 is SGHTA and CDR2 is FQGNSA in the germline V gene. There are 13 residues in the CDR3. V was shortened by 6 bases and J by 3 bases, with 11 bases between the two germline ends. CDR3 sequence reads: CASRWTEDYGYTF. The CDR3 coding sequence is TGTGCCAGCAGATGGACAGAAGACTATGGCTACACCTTC.

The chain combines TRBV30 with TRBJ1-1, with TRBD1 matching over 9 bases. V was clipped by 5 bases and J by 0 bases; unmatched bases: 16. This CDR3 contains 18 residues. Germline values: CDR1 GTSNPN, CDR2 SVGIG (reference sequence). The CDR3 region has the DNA TGTGCCTGGGGGAGGAGAGAACAGGGGGCGGGCATGAACACTGAAGCTTTCTTT. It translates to CAWGRREQGAGMNTEAFF.

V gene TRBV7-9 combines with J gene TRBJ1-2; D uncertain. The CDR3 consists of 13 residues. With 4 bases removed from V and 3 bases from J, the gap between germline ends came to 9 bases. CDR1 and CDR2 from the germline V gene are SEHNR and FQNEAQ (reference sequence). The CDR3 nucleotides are TGTGCCAGCAGCTATAGAAGGGACTATGGCTACACCTTC. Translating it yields CASSYRRDYGYTF.

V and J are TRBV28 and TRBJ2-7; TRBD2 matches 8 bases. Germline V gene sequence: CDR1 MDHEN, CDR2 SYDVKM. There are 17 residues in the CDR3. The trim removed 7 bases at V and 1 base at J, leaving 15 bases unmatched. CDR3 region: CASTSRRGGFRSYEQYF. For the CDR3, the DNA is TGTGCCAGCACATCGAGACGGGGGGGATTTCGGTCCTACGAGCAGTACTTC.

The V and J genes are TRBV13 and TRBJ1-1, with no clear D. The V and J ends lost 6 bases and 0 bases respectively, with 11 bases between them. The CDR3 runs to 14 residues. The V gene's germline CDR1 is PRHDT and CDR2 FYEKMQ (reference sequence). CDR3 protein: CASSFGKVNTEAFF. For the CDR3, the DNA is TGTGCCAGCAGTTTTGGAAAAGTGAACACTGAAGCTTTCTTT.

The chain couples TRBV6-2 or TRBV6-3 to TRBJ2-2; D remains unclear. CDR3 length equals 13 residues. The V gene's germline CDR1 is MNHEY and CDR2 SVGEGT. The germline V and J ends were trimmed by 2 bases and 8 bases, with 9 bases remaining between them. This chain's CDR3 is CASSYVQKGELFF. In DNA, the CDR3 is TGTGCCAGCAGTTACGTCCAGAAAGGGGAGCTGTTTTTT.

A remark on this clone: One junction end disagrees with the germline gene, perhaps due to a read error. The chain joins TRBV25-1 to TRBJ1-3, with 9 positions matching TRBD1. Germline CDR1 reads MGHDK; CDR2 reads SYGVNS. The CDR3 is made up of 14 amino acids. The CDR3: CASRESGQGNTIYF. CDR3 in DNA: TGTGCCAGCAGGGAATCTGGACAGGGGAACACCATATATTTT.

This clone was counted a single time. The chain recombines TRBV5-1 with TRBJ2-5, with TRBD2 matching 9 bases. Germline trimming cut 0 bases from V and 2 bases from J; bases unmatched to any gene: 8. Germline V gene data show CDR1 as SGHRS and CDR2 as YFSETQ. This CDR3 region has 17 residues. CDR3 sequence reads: CASSLALAAGGQETQYF. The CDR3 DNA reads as TGCGCCAGCAGCTTGGCGTTGGCAGCGGGGGGACAAGAGACCCAGTACTTC.

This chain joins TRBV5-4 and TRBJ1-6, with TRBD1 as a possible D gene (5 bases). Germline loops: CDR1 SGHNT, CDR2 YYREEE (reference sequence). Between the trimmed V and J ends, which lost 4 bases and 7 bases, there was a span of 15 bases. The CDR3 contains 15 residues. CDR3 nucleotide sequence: TGTGCCAGCAGCCCGACGGGGGGGATAAATTCACCCCTCCACTTT. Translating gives CASSPTGGINSPLHF. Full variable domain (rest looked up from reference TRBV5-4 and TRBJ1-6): ETGVTQSPTHLIKTRGQQVTLRCSSQSGHNTVSWYQQALGQGPQFIFQYYREEENGRGNFPPRFSGLQFPNYSSELNVNALELDDSALYLCASSPTGGINSPLHFGNGTRLTVT.

The CDR3 DNA sequence: TGTGCCATCAGCCAAGGACAGGGTGCCTATGGCTACACCTTC. Protein: CAISQGQGAYGYTF. The chain recombines TRBV10-3 with TRBJ1-2, with TRBD1 matching over 8 bases. The CDR3 totals 14 residues. V lost 6 bases and J lost 4; bases outside the gene matches: 7. Germline V gene data show CDR1 as ENHRY and CDR2 as SYGVKD.

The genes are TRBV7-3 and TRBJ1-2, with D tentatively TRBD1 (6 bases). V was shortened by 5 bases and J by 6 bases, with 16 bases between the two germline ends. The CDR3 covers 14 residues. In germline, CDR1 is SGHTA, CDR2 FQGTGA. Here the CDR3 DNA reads TGTGCCAGCAGCCCCAGGGGAGGGACAAATGGCTACACCTTC. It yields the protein CASSPRGGTNGYTF.

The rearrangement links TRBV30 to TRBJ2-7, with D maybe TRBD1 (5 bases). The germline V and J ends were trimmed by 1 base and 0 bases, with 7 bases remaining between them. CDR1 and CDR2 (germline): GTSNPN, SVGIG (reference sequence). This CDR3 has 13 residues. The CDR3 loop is CAWSDGHSYEQYF. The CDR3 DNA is TGTGCCTGGAGTGACGGACACTCCTACGAGCAGTACTTC.

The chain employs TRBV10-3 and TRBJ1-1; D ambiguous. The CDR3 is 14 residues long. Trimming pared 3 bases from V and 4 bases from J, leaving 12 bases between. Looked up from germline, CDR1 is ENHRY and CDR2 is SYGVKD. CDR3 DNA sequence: TGTGCCATCAGTGACATTGCCCGGGGCACTGAAGCTTTCTTT. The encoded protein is CAISDIARGTEAFF.